This TCR beta chain was identified in a study of cytomegalovirus exposure and HLA in healthy donors. Regarding this clone: Its matching antigen is unknown.

With 60 Vbeta and 13 Jbeta primers, the PCR was carried out. Data came from immunoSEQ multiplex PCR; TCRdb stores just in-frame clones and leaves some out. The sample consists of about 150,000 clones, roughly 75% of them appearing once. Germline CDR1 MDHEN, CDR2 SYDVKM. The CDR3 extends over 16 amino acids. Trimming shortened V by 5 bases and J by 6 bases, and 20 bases separated the two germline ends. Study results and caveats: A prior analysis recorded that most TCR beta V segments were productive about 87% or about 30% of the time.

The chain is built from TRBV28 and TRBJ2-1, with D possibly TRBD2 on 6 matching bases. The clonotype comes from a young man in good health and CMV-seronegative. Sequencing was carried out using PBMCs. In nucleotides, the CDR3 is TGTGCCAGCAGTCCGTCCTTAGCGGCGCTCGGCAATGAGCAGTTCTTC. Translation gives CASSPSLAALGNEQFF.